Following are 27 T cell receptor beta chains from one sample sequenced in a study of human T cells and chemical hapten exposure. TCRdb itself ran the RACE reads through MiXCR, one entry per CDR3 protein. The sample has more than 100,000 distinct CDR3 sequences, around 10% seen once. The sample's time point: patch test 3, about 24 weeks after DPC sensitization. Noted treatment: therapeutic diphenylcyclopropenone sensitization with weekly scalp DPC. The material sequenced was whole blood, taken in connection with sensitization to the hapten diphenylcyclopropenone (DPC). The source is a woman aged 45-65 years with alopecia areata. Some clones in this sample may be carry-over from other donors' samples.

V is TRBV19 and J is TRBJ2-1; TRBD1 aligns across 10 bases. Germline values: CDR1 LNHDA, CDR2 SQIVND (reference sequence). Trimming at V came to 7 bases and at J to 7 bases, leaving 13 bases not matched to a gene. The CDR3 totals 16 residues. The CDR3 DNA follows: TGTGCCAGTACTTTCTCGACAGGGGGCGCGTGGAATGAGCAGTTCTTC. Encoded protein: CASTFSTGGAWNEQFF.

This clonotype was detected ten times or more. The chain recombines TRBV10-3 with TRBJ2-1; perhaps D is TRBD1 or TRBD2 (6 bases each). Germline-derived CDR1 and CDR2 are ENHRY and SYGVKD. With 5 bases removed from V and 4 bases from J, the gap between germline ends came to 15 bases. This CDR3 has 15 residues. CDR3 DNA: TGTGCCATCAGTAACATGGGGGGCGTTTACAATGAGCAGTTCTTC. This gives the protein CAISNMGGVYNEQFF.

This clonotype was detected many times. J is TRBJ2-5 and V is TRBV11-2; 8 bases are a match to TRBD1. The V gene's germline CDR1 is SGHAT and CDR2 FQNNGV. The trim removed 2 bases at V and 6 bases at J, leaving 5 bases unmatched. This CDR3 region has 14 residues. The CDR3 protein is CASSLSDRGKTQYF. The CDR3 coding sequence is TGTGCCAGCAGCTTATCCGACAGGGGAAAGACCCAGTACTTC.

This clonotype turned up a few times. This chain joins TRBV18 and TRBJ2-5, with D tentatively TRBD2 (6 bases). This CDR3 region has 14 residues. The ends were cut back, 0 bases at V and 4 bases at J, with 9 bases in the middle. Germline V gene sequence: CDR1 KGHSH, CDR2 LQKENI. The CDR3 coding sequence is TGTGCCAGCTCACCACCACTCGGGGGAGAGACCCAGTACTTC. Protein: CASSPPLGGETQYF.

This clonotype was observed a few times. V usage is TRBV29-1 and J usage is TRBJ2-7; the match to TRBD1 covers 12 bases. V was clipped by 5 bases and J by 2 bases; unmatched bases: 10. The CDR3 loop spans 16 amino acids. Per the germline V gene, CDR1 is SQVTM and CDR2 is ANQGSEA. CDR3 nucleotides: TGCAGCGTTTCGGGGGGGACAGGGGGCGACCCCTACGAGCAGTACTTC. This sequence encodes CSVSGGTGGDPYEQYF.

This clonotype was picked up many times. J is TRBJ2-2 and V is TRBV6-1; 7 nucleotides line up with TRBD1. CDR3 size: 14 residues. V shed 7 bases, J shed 6 bases, and the junction held 8 bases outside the gene matches. The germline CDR1 and CDR2 sequences are MNHNS and SASEGT. CDR3 in amino acids: CASTVDRVAGELFF. The CDR3, as DNA: TGTGCCAGCACCGTAGACAGGGTCGCCGGGGAGCTGTTTTTT.

CDR3 sequence (DNA): TGTGCCAGCACCCCGGCCCCTCTGCAAGAGACCCAGTACTTC. Protein: CASTPAPLQETQYF. This chain connects TRBV6-6 to TRBJ2-5; D is unresolved. Germline V gene lookup returns CDR1 MNHNY and CDR2 SVGAGI (reference sequence). Trimming stripped 7 bases from V and 2 bases from J, with 14 bases between. There are 14 residues in the CDR3.

The chain couples TRBV20-1 to TRBJ2-1; 10 nucleotides align to TRBD2. The CDR3 contains 16 residues. In germline, CDR1 is DFQATT, CDR2 SNEGSKA (reference sequence). V was clipped by 5 bases and J by 4 bases; unmatched bases: 11. CDR3 coding DNA: TGCAGTGCTGGATCGGTACTAGCGGGGCCGTACAATGAGCAGTTCTTC. Translating gives CSAGSVLAGPYNEQFF.

This clonotype has only a few counts. The V call is TRBV29-1, the J call TRBJ2-7; the D gene is possibly TRBD1 (6 bases). V was shortened by 2 bases and J by 2 bases, with 10 bases between the two germline ends. The CDR3 runs 13 residues. The germline V gene has CDR1 SQVTM and CDR2 ANQGSEA. The CDR3 here is CSVEPAGAYEQYF. CDR3 in DNA: TGCAGCGTTGAACCGGCAGGGGCCTACGAGCAGTACTTC.

This clonotype has just a few counts. The gene calls are TRBV7-9 and TRBJ2-3; D is perhaps TRBD1 or TRBD2 (5 bases each). The V gene's germline CDR1 is SEHNR and CDR2 FQNEAQ (reference sequence). V was trimmed by 5 bases and J by 0 bases, leaving 12 bases between them. CDR3 length: 15 residues. The CDR3 DNA reads TGTGCCAGCAGCCACCGGGACCAGAGCACAGATACGCAGTATTTT. Translating gives CASSHRDQSTDTQYF.

The CDR3 loop reads CASSYGSPLTGDTQYF. CDR3 DNA sequence: TGTGCCAGCAGTTACGGTTCACCGTTAACAGGAGATACGCAGTATTTT. V and J are TRBV6-2 or TRBV6-3 and TRBJ2-3; weak D call: TRBD1 (5 bases). Germline V gene sequence: CDR1 MNHEY, CDR2 SVGEGT. Trimming left V 2 bases short and J 5 bases short, with 17 bases between. The CDR3 covers 16 residues.

This clonotype occurred many times. The J gene is TRBJ2-7, the V gene TRBV6-5; D is perhaps TRBD1 or TRBD2 (5 bases each). V was clipped by 5 bases and J by 7 bases, with 18 bases between them. This CDR3 region has 14 residues. From germline, CDR1 is MNHEY and CDR2 SVGAGI. CDR3 residues: CASSPGAAPTEQYF. The CDR3 DNA sequence: TGTGCCAGCAGTCCCGGGGCCGCCCCTACGGAGCAGTACTTC.

This sequence joins TRBV19 and TRBJ1-5, with 9 nucleotides matching TRBD1. The J segment lost 1 base and the V segment lost 8 bases, leaving 3 bases of the junction unmatched. The CDR3 extends over 14 amino acids. CDR1 and CDR2 (germline): LNHDA, SQIVND (reference sequence). The CDR3 coding sequence is TGTGCCAGTCGACAGGGGGTGAGCAATCAGCCCCAGCATTTT. Protein sequence: CASRQGVSNQPQHF.

The chain carries TRBV27 and TRBJ2-7, with 7 bases lining up with TRBD1. CDR1 and CDR2 from the germline V gene are MNHEY and SMNVEV (reference sequence). Germline trimming cut 5 bases from V and 5 bases from J; bases unmatched to any gene: 6. The CDR3 is 13 residues long. Here the CDR3 reads CASSLGQAHEQYF. CDR3 bases: TGTGCCAGCAGTCTCGGACAGGCCCACGAGCAGTACTTC.

This chain connects TRBV27 to TRBJ1-4; the match to TRBD1 covers 8 bases. The ends lost 5 bases at V and 8 bases at J; junction bases unmatched: 4. CDR1 is MNHEY and CDR2 is SMNVEV in the germline V gene (reference sequence). The CDR3 has 13 amino acids. The CDR3 sequence: CASSQDRDEKLFF. The CDR3 coding sequence is TGTGCCAGCAGTCAGGACAGGGACGAAAAACTGTTTTTT.

Many counts were recorded for this clonotype. The rearrangement links TRBV20-1 to TRBJ2-2; 8 bases agree with TRBD2. CDR3 length: 13 residues. Germline CDR1 DFQATT, CDR2 SNEGSKA (reference sequence). V was clipped by 5 bases and J by 7 bases; unmatched bases: 6. Here the CDR3 reads CSAGGLVGGELFF. CDR3 DNA sequence: TGCAGTGCTGGGGGACTAGTTGGCGGGGAGCTGTTTTTT.

This chain joins TRBV2 and TRBJ1-4; TRBD1 matches at 10 bases. This CDR3 has 16 amino acids. Germline CDR1 is SNHLY and CDR2 is FYNNEI. V trimming: 5 bases; J trimming: 6 bases; junction bases outside the gene matches: 9. The CDR3 sequence: CASSLPDRGRDEKLFF. In DNA form, the CDR3 reads TGTGCCAGCAGTCTACCTGACAGGGGGCGGGATGAAAAACTGTTTTTT.

CDR3 amino acids: CATSRDRSGLAKNIQYF. DNA for the CDR3: TGTGCCACCAGCAGAGATCGGTCCGGGCTAGCCAAAAACATTCAGTACTTC. The chain recombines TRBV15 with TRBJ2-4; no clear D gene. The germline CDR1 and CDR2 sequences are LNHNV and YYDKDF (reference sequence). CDR3 size: 17 residues. Trimming stripped 0 bases from V and 0 bases from J, with 12 bases between.

The V gene is TRBV6-2 or TRBV6-3, the J gene TRBJ2-5; D not certain. Trimming shortened V by 5 bases and J by 3 bases, and 10 bases separated the two germline ends. CDR1 and CDR2 from the germline V gene are MNHEY and SVGEGT. This CDR3 is built from 13 residues. CDR3 loop: CASSPLAKETQYF. The CDR3 DNA reads TGTGCCAGCAGTCCCCTTGCGAAAGAGACCCAGTACTTC.

This clonotype was picked up a small number of times. The gene calls are TRBV2 and TRBJ2-1; tentatively, D is TRBD2 (6 bases). This CDR3 has 14 residues. Per the germline V gene, CDR1 is SNHLY and CDR2 is FYNNEI. Trimming stripped 3 bases from V and 2 bases from J, with 8 bases between. CDR3: CASSDSGAYNEQFF. The DNA of the CDR3 is TGTGCCAGCAGTGACTCGGGGGCCTACAATGAGCAGTTCTTC. Filled out from reference TRBV2 and TRBJ2-1, the complete variable domain reads EPEVTQTPSHQVTQMGQEVILRCVPISNHLYFYWYRQILGQKVEFLVSFYNNEISEKSEIFDDQFSVERPDGSNFTLKIRSTKLEDSAMYFCASSDSGAYNEQFFGPGTRLTVL.

CDR3 in DNA: TGTGCCAGCAGACCCCCGCCCCGGGGTTCCTACAATGAGCAGTTCTTC. It encodes CASRPPPRGSYNEQFF. The V and J genes are TRBV6-1 and TRBJ2-1; D may be TRBD2 (5 bases). This CDR3 is built from 16 residues. Germline CDR1 is MNHNS and CDR2 is SASEGT. V was trimmed by 6 bases and J by 1 base, leaving 16 bases between them.

This clonotype was found once. The V and J genes are TRBV6-6 and TRBJ1-2, with D possibly matching TRBD1 (6 bases). The CDR3 length is 14 residues. The ends were cut back, 0 bases at V and 6 bases at J, with 11 bases in the middle. Germline CDR1 is MNHNY and CDR2 is SVGAGI (reference sequence). The CDR3 spells CASSYSTGVDGYTF. Here the CDR3 DNA reads TGTGCCAGCAGTTACTCGACAGGAGTCGATGGCTACACCTTC.

The sample holds many counts of this clonotype. This chain joins TRBV9 and TRBJ2-1; 8 bases are a match to TRBD2. The CDR3 totals 16 residues. J gave up 5 bases and V 2 bases, and 9 bases lay outside the gene matches. CDR1 and CDR2 from the germline V gene are SGDLS and YYNGEE. In DNA, the CDR3 is TGTGCCAGCAGCGTTGAAGCGGGAGATAGGGACAATGAGCAGTTCTTC. Amino acids: CASSVEAGDRDNEQFF.

The table lists this clonotype with a few counts. V usage is TRBV3-1 and J usage is TRBJ2-4, with D maybe TRBD2 (6 bases). Trimming pared 5 bases from V and 0 bases from J, leaving 11 bases between. The CDR3 sequence is 15 residues long. CDR1 is LGHDT, CDR2 YNNKEL, per germline (reference sequence). CDR3 sequence: CASSWSGLAKNIQYF. As DNA, the CDR3 is TGTGCCAGCAGCTGGAGCGGGCTAGCCAAAAACATTCAGTACTTC. The full variable domain, with the rest looked up from reference TRBV3-1 and TRBJ2-4, is DTAVSQTPKYLVTQMGNDKSIKCEQNLGHDTMYWYKQDSKKFLKIMFSYNNKELIINETVPNRFSPKSPDKAHLNLHINSLELGDSAVYFCASSWSGLAKNIQYFGAGTRLSVL.

The V gene is TRBV20-1, the J gene TRBJ1-2; D possibly corresponds to TRBD1 (6 bases). This CDR3 region has 13 residues. Germline V gives CDR1 DFQATT, CDR2 SNEGSKA (reference sequence). The V end was cut by 1 base, the J end by 7 bases, with 13 bases between. CDR3 in amino acids: CSARVGGDIGYTF. The CDR3 DNA is TGCAGTGCTAGAGTCGGGGGCGATATTGGCTACACCTTC.

The chain combines TRBV13 with TRBJ1-6; D is ambiguous. This CDR3 is built from 13 residues. Looked up from germline, CDR1 is PRHDT and CDR2 is FYEKMQ (reference sequence). V was pared by 0 bases and J by 8 bases, with 5 bases between. As DNA, the CDR3 is TGTGCCAGCAGCTTAGGGTCCGATTCACCCCTCCACTTT. It encodes CASSLGSDSPLHF.

The chain combines TRBV5-4 with TRBJ1-1; unclear D gene. CDR1 and CDR2 from the germline V gene are SGHNT and YYREEE (reference sequence). The V end was cut by 0 bases, the J end by 4 bases, with 7 bases between. The CDR3 loop spans 13 amino acids. The CDR3 bases are TGTGCCAGCAGCTTGGAGTTGAGCACTGAAGCTTTCTTT. Encoded protein: CASSLELSTEAFF.